Listed below are T cell receptor beta chains from one sample, sequenced in a study of identical twins. TCRdb reanalysed the 5' RACE reads using MiXCR and keeps one entry per CDR3 protein. The repertoire holds some 260,000 distinct CDR3 sequences, about 14% seen once, with 8.8% in the top ten. Input material: memory (CD45RO+) T cells sorted from blood. These receptor sequences come from a woman between 18 and 29 years old in good health. Both conserved end residues are part of each CDR3. A D gene is named only where the DNA matches it firmly. Only some rows state a clone size, as once, few, many or a class for expanded clones.

>TRBV5-6|-|TRBJ2-3|few
TGTGCCAGCAGCTTGAGGGGAACTGGCACAGATACGCAGTATTTT
CASSLRGTGTDTQYF
>TRBV12-3/TRBV12-4|-|TRBJ1-1|many
TGTGCCAGCAGCAATCGGGGGAACACTGAAGCTTTCTTT
CASSNRGNTEAFF
>TRBV7-2|-|TRBJ1-4|many
TGTGCCAGCAGCTGGTCTTTTGGTGAAAAACTGTTTTTT
CASSWSFGEKLFF
>TRBV29-1|-|TRBJ2-5|few
TGCAGCGCCGCCCTGGGTCAAGAGACCCAGTACTTC
CSAALGQETQYF
>TRBV20-1|-|TRBJ2-1|few
TGCAGTGCTAGGCCTCCAAGCGCCCACTACAATGAGCAGTTCTTC
CSARPPSAHYNEQFF
>TRBV15|-|TRBJ1-1|many
TGTGCCACCAGCAGAGATCCTGGAGGGAATAGTGAAGCTTTCTTT
CATSRDPGGNSEAFF
>TRBV6-1|TRBD1|TRBJ2-7|few
TGTGCCAGCAGTGAAGAGGGACAGGACGGCTCCTACGAGCAGTACTTC
CASSEEGQDGSYEQYF
>TRBV6-5|TRBD2|TRBJ2-1|-
TGTGCCAGCAGTATCTCGCTAGCGGGGGGGATGGTTTTCAATGAGCAGTTCTTC
CASSISLAGGMVFNEQFF
>TRBV5-1|-|TRBJ2-3|medium-sized
TGCGCCAGCAGCTTGGAACGGGCCGATACGCAGTATTTT
CASSLERADTQYF
>TRBV20-1|TRBD2|TRBJ2-5|-
TGCAGTGCCTCCATTGGGAGGGGCCAAGAGACCCAGTACTTC
CSASIGRGQETQYF
>TRBV12-3/TRBV12-4|-|TRBJ2-7|-
TGTGCCAGCAGTTCTAGAGGGGGGACACGGGGGCAGTACTTC
CASSSRGGTRGQYF
>TRBV20-1|-|TRBJ1-1|many
TGCAGTGCAAGACCCTTCTTGGATGGGGACACTAACACTGAAGCTTTCTTT
CSARPFLDGDTNTEAFF
>TRBV20-1|-|TRBJ2-5|-
TGCAGTGCGCAGAATCAGGCGGAGACCCAGTACTTC
CSAQNQAETQYF
>TRBV12-3/TRBV12-4|-|TRBJ2-6|few
TGTGCCAGCAGTTTGGAACACAGGGCCTCTGGGGCCAACGTCCTGACTTTC
CASSLEHRASGANVLTF
>TRBV5-1|TRBD1|TRBJ2-7|many
TGCGCCAGCAGCTTGGCCGACAGGGTGGTTCACGAGCAGTACTTC
CASSLADRVVHEQYF
>TRBV9|TRBD2|TRBJ2-1|-
TGTGCCAGCAGCGAGTGGGTAGCGGGAGGGACTGAGCAGTTCTTC
CASSEWVAGGTEQFF
>TRBV6-1|-|TRBJ1-1|few
TGTGCCAGCACCCCAGGGGCGCGGAACACTGAAGCTTTCTTT
CASTPGARNTEAFF
>TRBV10-2|TRBD1|TRBJ1-1|few
TGCGCCAGCAGTGAGTGGAGGACAGGGAACACTGAAGCTTTCTTT
CASSEWRTGNTEAFF
>TRBV19|-|TRBJ2-3|many
TGTGCCAGTAGTAGTCAGCGGAACACAGATACGCAGTATTTT
CASSSQRNTDTQYF
>TRBV6-1|TRBD2|TRBJ2-2|few
TGTGCCAGCTCATCAAGCCGGGGGGACACCGGGGAGCTGTTTTTT
CASSSSRGDTGELFF
>TRBV2|TRBD1|TRBJ1-4|many
TGTGCCAGCGCGGGACAGCGACTAACTAATGAAAAACTGTTTTTT
CASAGQRLTNEKLFF
>TRBV27|-|TRBJ2-7|many
TGTGCCAGCAGTTTTTATGCAGGTAGCTACGAGCAGTACTTC
CASSFYAGSYEQYF
>TRBV4-2|-|TRBJ2-3|many
TGTGCCAGCAGCCAACTTAGCGGAAACACAGATACGCAGTATTTT
CASSQLSGNTDTQYF
>TRBV5-1|TRBD2|TRBJ2-5|few
TGCGCCAGCAGCCTTGCGGGAGGCCCCGGGGAGACCCAGTACTTC
CASSLAGGPGETQYF
>TRBV20-1|-|TRBJ2-7|-
TGCAGTGCTAGAATAGGGGGTCGATCCTACGAGCAGTACTTC
CSARIGGRSYEQYF
>TRBV12-3/TRBV12-4|TRBD1|TRBJ2-6|few
TGTGCCAGCAGCCGGGACAGATTCTCTGGGGCCAACGTCCTGACTTTC
CASSRDRFSGANVLTF
>TRBV2|-|TRBJ1-2|many
TGTGCCAGCTATGGGACTCTTATCCGCTACACCTTC
CASYGTLIRYTF
>TRBV5-1|TRBD1|TRBJ2-1|-
TGCGCCAGCAGCCCGGGACCTCGACAAACAGGGGACAATGAGCAGTTCTTC
CASSPGPRQTGDNEQFF
>TRBV5-1|-|TRBJ1-1|few
TGCGCCAGCAGCAAGGGGGGGATGAACACTGAAGCTTTCTTT
CASSKGGMNTEAFF
>TRBV6-2/TRBV6-3|-|TRBJ2-7|few
TGTGCCAGCAGTTGGACGCGTACGAGTAACGAGCAGTACTTC
CASSWTRTSNEQYF
>TRBV24-1|TRBD2|TRBJ2-1|few
TGTGCCACCAGTGCCCGGCTAGGACTAGCGGGAGACTACAATGAGCAGTTCTTC
CATSARLGLAGDYNEQFF
>TRBV20-1|-|TRBJ2-5|few
TGCAGTGCAGGGACTTTCCAAGAGACCCAGTACTTC
CSAGTFQETQYF
>TRBV3-1|-|TRBJ2-1|few
TGTGCCAGCAGACACGCTATCACGGGCTACAATGAGCAGTTCTTC
CASRHAITGYNEQFF
>TRBV7-3|TRBD1|TRBJ1-1|-
TGTGCCAGCAGCCCTAACAGGGGGCAAGAGGCTTTCTTT
CASSPNRGQEAFF
>TRBV29-1|-|TRBJ2-7|few
TGCAGCGTTTCGCCCGGGGGCGAGGAGGAGCAGTACTTC
CSVSPGGEEEQYF
>TRBV9|-|TRBJ2-7|many
TGTGCCAGCAGCGGAGGTCTTGGGGGGACAGAATACTACGAGCAGTACTTC
CASSGGLGGTEYYEQYF
>TRBV6-1|TRBD1|TRBJ2-7|many
TGTGCCAGCAGTGACAGGGGGCCGGGCGAGCAGTACTTC
CASSDRGPGEQYF
>TRBV5-1|-|TRBJ2-7|-
TGCGCCATCCAGCCACCCCGCGGACAGTACTTC
CAIQPPRGQYF
>TRBV5-1|TRBD2|TRBJ2-7|few
TGCGCCAGCAGCGGGAAGACTAGCGGGGGACCCTCCTACGAGCAGTACTTC
CASSGKTSGGPSYEQYF
>TRBV18|-|TRBJ2-2|few
TGTGCCAGCTCACCACCGATCAGACCCGGGGAGCTGTTTTTT
CASSPPIRPGELFF
>TRBV10-1|-|TRBJ2-2|few
TGCGCCAGCAGTGGGTCCGGGAGCTTTGGCACCGGGGAGCTGTTTTTT
CASSGSGSFGTGELFF
>TRBV4-1|TRBD2|TRBJ2-3|-
TGCGCCAGCAGCCCCCCTAGCGGGAGGCTTTCTAGCACAGATACGCAGTATTTT
CASSPPSGRLSSTDTQYF
>TRBV3-1|-|TRBJ1-1|few
TGTGCCAGCAGCCAAGATGAGGAGGATTCAGGCGCTGAAGCTTTCTTT
CASSQDEEDSGAEAFF
>TRBV12-3/TRBV12-4|-|TRBJ1-3|few
TGTGCCAGCAGTTTCGGTCCGCCGACGCATGGAAACACCATATATTTT
CASSFGPPTHGNTIYF
>TRBV25-1|TRBD1|TRBJ1-2|few
TGTGCCAGCAGTGAATGGAGGGACAGCTCAAACTATGGCTACACCTTC
CASSEWRDSSNYGYTF
>TRBV20-1|TRBD2|TRBJ2-2|-
TGCAGTGCTAGAACGGGGGGGTCGCCCACCGGGGAGCTGTTTTTT
CSARTGGSPTGELFF
>TRBV7-2|-|TRBJ2-3|-
TGTGCCAGCAGGTGGGGGGACCCTAGCACAGATACGCAGTATTTT
CASRWGDPSTDTQYF
>TRBV20-1|TRBD2|TRBJ2-1|few
TGCAGTGCTAGTTCTAGCGGGACCTGGGGCAATGAGCAGTTCTTC
CSASSSGTWGNEQFF
>TRBV13|-|TRBJ2-5|few
TGTGCCAGCAGCTTAGTCCTTGATCAGAACCAAGAGACCCAGTACTTC
CASSLVLDQNQETQYF
>TRBV20-1|-|TRBJ2-5|few
TGCAGTGCTAGCTCACCTATACAAGAGACCCAGTACTTC
CSASSPIQETQYF
>TRBV4-1|TRBD1|TRBJ2-2|-
TGCGCCAGCAGCCAAGAATTACAGGGGGCCGGGGAGCTGTTTTTT
CASSQELQGAGELFF
>TRBV5-1|TRBD2|TRBJ2-2|few
TGCGCCAGCAAGCGGGACGCGAACACCGGGGAGCTGTTTTTT
CASKRDANTGELFF
>TRBV7-3|-|TRBJ2-3|few
TGTGCCAGCAGCATAGGGACCACGGGAGATACGCAGTATTTT
CASSIGTTGDTQYF
>TRBV12-3/TRBV12-4|TRBD2|TRBJ2-1|-
TGTGCCAGCAGTTTAGTCTGGAGCGGGAGGGCCTTCAATGAGCAGTTCTTC
CASSLVWSGRAFNEQFF
>TRBV29-1|TRBD2|TRBJ2-5|once
TGCAGCGTTGGGGGAGCTAGCGGGAAGGGAGAGACCCAGTACTTC
CSVGGASGKGETQYF
>TRBV20-1|TRBD2|TRBJ2-7|few
TGCAGTGCGACGGGACTAGCGGGAGTTTACGAGCAGTACTTC
CSATGLAGVYEQYF
>TRBV12-3/TRBV12-4|-|TRBJ2-7|-
TGTGCCAGCAGTTTACGAGAAGGCTACGAGCAGTACTTC
CASSLREGYEQYF
>TRBV6-5|-|TRBJ2-7|-
TGTGCCAGCAGTTACTTTGCAGGGCAGTACGAGCAGTACTTC
CASSYFAGQYEQYF
>TRBV5-1|-|TRBJ2-7|few
TGCGCCAGCACCCCGGACCGAGAACTTTACGAGCAGTACTTC
CASTPDRELYEQYF
>TRBV30|-|TRBJ2-6|-
TGTGCCTGGAGCCCAGGGTACGGGGCCAACGTCCTGACTTTC
CAWSPGYGANVLTF